The 27 T cell receptor beta chains presented below share a single source sample, sequenced in a study of blood T cells in healthy people across ages. The second PCR ran roughly 7 to 12 cycles with a sample-barcoded 5' primer and J-beta primers. TCRdb ran MiXCR on the 5' RACE reads and lists one entry per CDR3 protein. The repertoire holds hundreds of thousands of distinct CDR3 sequences, with under 65% as singletons. Sequencing input: blood. Every receptor here comes from a woman older than 75 in good health.

This sequence joins TRBV20-1 and TRBJ2-5; a weak D match, TRBD1 (5 bases). Per germline, CDR1 DFQATT and CDR2 SNEGSKA (reference sequence). The CDR3 length is 14 residues. With 1 base removed from V and 5 bases from J, the gap between germline ends came to 14 bases. The CDR3 bases are TGCAGTGCTAGAGCTCCCCTGGGGCAGGAGACCCAGTACTTC. Protein sequence: CSARAPLGQETQYF.

The table lists this clonotype with a count of one. Possible read error: a much larger clone is one base away. This sequence joins TRBV24-1 and TRBJ2-1; unclear D gene. The germline V gene encodes CDR1 KGHDR and CDR2 SFDVKD. CDR3 length: 12 residues. V was trimmed by 7 bases and J by 5 bases, leaving 8 bases between them. The CDR3 is CATRGPNNEQFF. In nucleotides, the CDR3 is TGTGCCACCAGAGGCCCAAACAATGAGCAGTTCTTC.

This chain joins TRBV28 and TRBJ2-5, with TRBD2 matching 9 bases. The assigned J gene may be wrong: the sequence end matches TRBJ2-7 better. Per the germline V gene, CDR1 is MDHEN and CDR2 is SYDVKM. This CDR3 is built from 15 residues. The CDR3 sequence: CASSPPTSGSYEQYF. CDR3 DNA sequence: TGTGCCAGTTCCCCCCCGACTAGCGGCTCCTACGAGCAGTACTTC.

This sequence joins TRBV12-5 and TRBJ2-1; 14 bases fit TRBD2. Germline values: CDR1 LGHNT, CDR2 FRNRAP. J gave up 5 bases and V 3 bases, and 18 bases lay outside the gene matches. The CDR3 is made up of 21 amino acids. CDR3 sequence (DNA): TGTGCTAGTGGTTTCGATAAGACCGGGACTAGCGGGGGAACCTACAACAATGAGCAGTTCTTC. Translated: CASGFDKTGTSGGTYNNEQFF.

The chain employs TRBV28 and TRBJ2-1; D is unclear. This CDR3 has 14 amino acids. V gave up 5 bases and J gave up 2 bases, with 10 bases separating them. The V gene's germline CDR1 is MDHEN and CDR2 SYDVKM. CDR3 DNA sequence: TGTGCCAGCAGTCCCCTTTCCACCTACAATGAGCAGTTCTTC. Its translation is CASSPLSTYNEQFF.

Regarding this clonotype: Compared with germline, one end of the junction differs, possibly owing to a read error. The V gene is TRBV12-3 or TRBV12-4, the J gene TRBJ2-3; D is unresolved. The CDR3 has 15 amino acids. This chain's CDR3 is CVSSLSTQRTDTQYF. In DNA, the CDR3 is TGTGTCAGCAGTTTAAGCACCCAGCGCACAGATACGCAGTATTTT.

The chain links TRBV13 to TRBJ2-2, with TRBD2 matching 8 bases. V shed 2 bases and J 4 bases; nucleotides not matched to a gene: 9. CDR3 length equals 17 residues. CDR1 and CDR2 from the germline V gene are PRHDT and FYEKMQ (reference sequence). Written as DNA, the CDR3 is TGTGCCAGCAGCTTAAAACTGGCGGGGGGCTCCACCGGGGAGCTGTTTTTT. It specifies CASSLKLAGGSTGELFF.

This clonotype was seen many times. J is TRBJ2-7 and V is TRBV29-1, with D possibly called TRBD1 or TRBD2 (5 bases each). V gave up 5 bases and J gave up 3 bases, with 14 bases separating them. This CDR3 has 13 residues. Germline CDR1 SQVTM, CDR2 ANQGSEA. In DNA form, the CDR3 reads TGCAGCGTTTATCTGAGGGGATTCTACGAGCAGTACTTC. Translated: CSVYLRGFYEQYF.

The chain couples TRBV9 to TRBJ1-1; TRBD1 matches 8 bases. The CDR3 totals 16 residues. V lost 0 bases and J lost 5; bases outside the gene matches: 9. The germline gives CDR1 SGDLS, CDR2 YYNGEE. The CDR3 is CASSVESAGGRTEAFF. DNA of the CDR3: TGTGCCAGCAGCGTAGAAAGCGCAGGGGGCAGAACTGAAGCTTTCTTT.

This clonotype was detected many times. V and J are TRBV7-3 and TRBJ2-7; D is perhaps TRBD1 (5 bases). V lost 2 bases to trimming and J lost 0 bases, with 11 bases between them. Germline V gene lookup returns CDR1 SGHTA and CDR2 FQGTGA. The CDR3 covers 15 residues. The CDR3 protein is CASSLQGQNSYEQYF. DNA for the CDR3: TGTGCCAGCAGCTTACAAGGACAAAACTCCTACGAGCAGTACTTC.

Concerning this clonotype: With a much larger clone just one base away, this may be a read error. This chain joins TRBV2 and TRBJ2-1; TRBD1 matches at 11 bases. V lost 3 bases to trimming and J lost 8 bases; unmatched junction nucleotides: 6. Germline CDR1 and CDR2: SNHLY and FYNNEI. CDR3 length equals 15 residues. CDR3 protein: CASSDRDRGSHEQFF. CDR3 DNA: TGTGCCAGCAGTGATAGGGACAGGGGGAGCCATGAGCAGTTCTTC.

This chain connects TRBV29-1 to TRBJ2-6; D call uncertain. Per germline, CDR1 SQVTM and CDR2 ANQGSEA. V was shortened by 4 bases and J by 1 base, with 5 bases between the two germline ends. CDR3 length: 13 residues. The CDR3 DNA reads as TGCAGCGTTGCTGAATCTGGGGCCAACGTCCTGACTTTC. The encoded protein is CSVAESGANVLTF.

Ten or more counts support this clonotype. DNA of the CDR3: TGCGCCAGCAGCTTGTCGAACATTCAGTACTTC. Translated: CASSLSNIQYF. This chain joins TRBV5-1 and TRBJ2-4; the D is unclear. The CDR3 is made up of 11 amino acids. V was shortened by 1 base and J by 7 bases, with 3 bases between the two germline ends. The V gene's germline CDR1 is SGHRS and CDR2 YFSETQ.

In this sample, this clonotype turned up many times. The chain couples TRBV10-3 to TRBJ2-1; tentatively, D is TRBD1 or TRBD2 (5 bases each). From germline, CDR1 is ENHRY and CDR2 SYGVKD. The CDR3 consists of 13 residues. The V and J ends lost 5 bases and 6 bases respectively, with 11 bases between them. CDR3 sequence reads: CAISRGVGNEQFF. The CDR3 DNA sequence: TGTGCCATCAGTCGAGGGGTGGGCAATGAGCAGTTCTTC.

The chain joins TRBV29-1 to TRBJ2-5, with D perhaps assigned TRBD1 or TRBD2 (6 bases each). The germline CDR1 and CDR2 sequences are SQVTM and ANQGSEA. Deletions cut 3 bases from V and 9 bases from J, with 14 bases between. The CDR3 is made up of 12 amino acids. This chain's CDR3 is CSVEGGQRAQYF. The CDR3 DNA reads TGCAGCGTTGAGGGGGGCCAAAGGGCCCAGTACTTC.

This clonotype was recorded many times. The chain is built from TRBV2 and TRBJ1-2; 8 bases map to TRBD1. The V gene end was trimmed by 4 bases and the J gene end by 3 bases; junction bases not matched to a gene: 7. The CDR3 has 15 residues. Germline loops: CDR1 SNHLY, CDR2 FYNNEI. Written as DNA, the CDR3 is TGTGCCAGCAGTGCACAGGGGGGTGCAGACTATGGCTACACCTTC. It is translated as CASSAQGGADYGYTF.

This chain joins TRBV29-1 and TRBJ1-5; D ambiguous. Germline values: CDR1 SQVTM, CDR2 ANQGSEA. The CDR3 covers 13 residues. V lost 0 bases and J lost 1, with 4 bases in between. CDR3 nucleotide sequence: TGCAGCGTTGAAGAGGAGAGCAATCAGCCCCAGCATTTT. This translates into CSVEEESNQPQHF.

The chain is built from TRBV7-3 and TRBJ1-4, with D tentatively TRBD1 (5 bases). Germline V gene data show CDR1 as SGHTA and CDR2 as FQGTGA. This CDR3 region has 13 residues. Deletions cut 3 bases from V and 12 bases from J, with 14 bases between. In DNA, the CDR3 is TGTGCCAGCAGCTTGGGACCGCCGTTGGAACTGTTTTTT. Residues: CASSLGPPLELFF.

CDR3 DNA sequence: TGCAGCGTTGGGAGAAGGTACTACGAGCAGTACTTC. Translation: CSVGRRYYEQYF. The chain combines TRBV29-1 with TRBJ2-7, with D unresolved. The CDR3 loop spans 12 amino acids. Germline lookup yields CDR1 SQVTM and CDR2 ANQGSEA. V lost 4 bases and J 3 bases, leaving 10 bases between the germline ends.

The chain joins TRBV5-1 to TRBJ2-5; 15 bases are a match to TRBD2. This CDR3 is built from 19 residues. V was pared by 4 bases and J by 0 bases, with 10 bases of the junction left unmatched. The germline V gene has CDR1 SGHRS and CDR2 YFSETQ. The CDR3 loop reads CASSRSGTSGGRYQETQYF. The CDR3 DNA reads as TGCGCCAGCAGCCGCTCCGGGACTAGCGGGGGGCGGTACCAAGAGACCCAGTACTTC.

With regard to this clonotype: This may arise from a read error, as a much more abundant clone is one base away. This chain links TRBV5-1 with TRBJ2-1; 8 bases align to TRBD2. CDR1 is SGHRS and CDR2 is YFSETQ in the germline V gene. The CDR3 consists of 16 residues. CDR3 nucleotides: TGCGCCTGCAGCGAGAACACTGGACTAGCTCGCAATGAGCAGTTCTTC. This gives the protein CACSENTGLARNEQFF.

On this clonotype: This clone may be a read error of a much larger clone one base away. V gene TRBV27 combines with J gene TRBJ2-5; 7 bases are a match to TRBD1. V was pared by 1 base and J by 11 bases, with 13 bases of the junction left unmatched. Germline lookup yields CDR1 MNHEY and CDR2 SMNVEV (reference sequence). The CDR3 has 15 residues. For the CDR3, the DNA is TGTGCCAGCAGTTTATATGGGACAGCTCACAATGAGCAGTACTTC. Translating gives CASSLYGTAHNEQYF.

This clonotype occurred many times. This chain connects TRBV20-1 to TRBJ2-7; D possibly corresponds to TRBD1 (5 bases). The CDR3 is 12 amino acids. V lost 6 bases and J lost 5, with 14 bases in between. Germline V gene data show CDR1 as DFQATT and CDR2 as SNEGSKA (reference sequence). The CDR3 nucleotides are TGCAGTGCCCATATCGACAGTGACGAGCAGTACTTC. Protein sequence: CSAHIDSDEQYF.

The V gene is TRBV7-2, the J gene TRBJ1-2; no firm D call. CDR3 length: 13 amino acids. The V and J ends lost 0 bases and 5 bases respectively, with 7 bases between them. Germline values: CDR1 SGHTA, CDR2 FQGNSA. The CDR3 DNA is TGTGCCAGCAGCTTAGCGGTTGGGTATGGCTACACCTTC. This sequence encodes CASSLAVGYGYTF.

This chain joins TRBV20-1 and TRBJ1-6; D possibly corresponds to TRBD1 (6 bases). Germline CDR1 reads DFQATT; CDR2 reads SNEGSKA (reference sequence). The CDR3 spans 13 residues. V dropped 2 bases and J dropped 9 bases, with 11 bases sitting between them. The CDR3 protein is CSARLDRISPLHF. DNA of the CDR3: TGCAGTGCTAGACTTGACAGGATTTCACCCCTCCACTTT.

The rearrangement joins TRBV25-1 to TRBJ1-5; no clear D. V was pared by 1 base and J by 1 base, with 11 bases between. Germline-derived CDR1 and CDR2 are MGHDK and SYGVNS. CDR3 length: 16 amino acids. DNA of the CDR3: TGTGCCAGCAGTGAATTCGGCATGGAGAGCAATCAGCCCCAGCATTTT. Its protein product is CASSEFGMESNQPQHF.

The sample holds a few counts of this clonotype. This chain connects TRBV20-1 to TRBJ1-6, with D possibly being TRBD1 (6 bases). Per germline, CDR1 DFQATT and CDR2 SNEGSKA (reference sequence). V was trimmed by 6 bases and J by 6 bases, leaving 12 bases between them. This CDR3 contains 13 residues. As DNA, the CDR3 is TGCAGTGCCCAGAGCAGGGGTAATTCACCCCTCCACTTT. Encoded protein: CSAQSRGNSPLHF.